This T cell receptor beta chain was sequenced during a study of CD8 T cells in ankylosing spondylitis. Study-wide results and limits: Made up of fewer than ten highly homologous variants, a TCR beta motif appeared characteristic of ankylosing spondylitis blood. A subset of motif variants has previously been described in the synovial fluid and blood of reactive arthritis.

TCRdb reprocessed the 5' RACE reads with MiXCR, giving one entry per CDR3 protein. The sample has fewer than 550,000 distinct CDR3 sequences, 5.3% seen once. From germline, CDR1 is SGHRS and CDR2 YFSETQ. Trimming took off 1 base at V and 1 base at J, with 8 bases between the two ends. The length of the CDR3 is 15 residues. This clonotype was observed many times. Its antigen is not identified. The sample was blood, either unsorted or a sorted T cell fraction (not recorded which). This receptor was identified in a male donor with ankylosing spondylitis. V is TRBV5-1 and J is TRBJ1-4; D not certain. This CDR3 is CASSLYPETNEKLFF. CDR3 bases: TGCGCCAGCAGCTTGTATCCAGAAACTAATGAAAAACTGTTTTTT.